The rows below give T cell receptor beta chains drawn from one sample of a study of blood T cells in healthy people across ages. One entry per CDR3 protein, called by TCRdb with MiXCR from the 5' RACE reads. The data contain 650,000 or so distinct CDR3 sequences, approximately 52% of them seen just once; the ten biggest clones take up roughly 14%. Material for sequencing was blood. Receptors originate from a woman older than 75 in good health. CDR3s include the opening cysteine and the closing phenylalanine or tryptophan. A D gene is named only where the DNA matches it firmly. The size entry is marked missing in some rows and otherwise reads once, few, many or a size class.

v_gene	j_gene	abundance	d_gene	CDR3nt	CDR3aa
TRBV3-1	TRBJ2-3	-	-	TGTGCCAGCAGCCTCGACTACCGCACAGATACGCAGTATTTT	CASSLDYRTDTQYF
TRBV4-1	TRBJ2-1	many	-	TGCGCCAGTTCTAGCGTAAGCTCCTACAATGAGCAGTTCTTC	CASSSVSSYNEQFF
TRBV6-2/TRBV6-3	TRBJ2-7	many	-	TGTGCCAACCACCCCAGGGGATCCTACGAGCAGTACTTC	CANHPRGSYEQYF
TRBV5-1	TRBJ2-3	-	-	TGCGCCAGCAACCGAGGGCAGGGGTCAGATGCGCAGTATTTT	CASNRGQGSDAQYF
TRBV28	TRBJ2-5	few	-	TGTGGCTCTGGGGCTCTCCAAGAGACCCAGTACTTC	CGSGALQETQYF
TRBV6-2/TRBV6-3	TRBJ2-7	-	-	TGTGCCAGCAGCCACTCTGGACAGATCTACGAGCAGTACTTC	CASSHSGQIYEQYF
TRBV7-9	TRBJ2-6	-	-	TGTGCCAGCAGCTCCGGGGGCTCGGCTGGGGCCAACGTCCTGACTTTC	CASSSGGSAGANVLTF
TRBV10-3	TRBJ2-1	-	-	TGTGCCGTATCCCAAGCCTCCTACAATGAGCAGTTCTTC	CAVSQASYNEQFF
TRBV6-1	TRBJ1-3	-	-	TGTGCCAGCAGTGAAGTCACAGGGAACCTCCTTGGAAACACCATATATTTT	CASSEVTGNLLGNTIYF
TRBV7-2	TRBJ2-2	once	-	TGTGCCAGCAGCTTTGGAGCCAGCCGAGTCACCGGGGAGCTGTTTTTT	CASSFGASRVTGELFF
TRBV7-9	TRBJ2-7	many	-	TGTGCCAGCAGCTTTGGGGCTACGGGCTCTCTGGTCCACGAGCAGTACTTC	CASSFGATGSLVHEQYF
TRBV28	TRBJ2-5	many	-	TGTGCCAGCAGCTTATTTGGGGGGCAAGAGACCCAGTACTTC	CASSLFGGQETQYF
TRBV6-5	TRBJ1-2	few	-	TGTGCCAGCAGTTACGACCACAGGGACCGTAACTATGGCTACACCTTC	CASSYDHRDRNYGYTF
TRBV10-1	TRBJ2-1	-	TRBD2	TGCGCCAGCAGCGAAGCAGCGGGAGGGTATGTGTCTGTTCGGAATGAGCAGTTCTTC	CASSEAAGGYVSVRNEQFF
TRBV12-3/TRBV12-4	TRBJ2-1	-	TRBD1	TGTGCCAGCAGTTTCTGGGGGACAGGGGTCAATGAGCAGTTCTTC	CASSFWGTGVNEQFF
TRBV24-1	TRBJ1-5	-	-	TGTGCCACCAGTGATGTGGCGGGGAGTGATCAGCCCCAGCATTTT	CATSDVAGSDQPQHF
TRBV20-1	TRBJ2-7	few	-	TGCAGTGCTAGAGGAAGGGTTTACGAGCAGTACTTC	CSARGRVYEQYF
TRBV20-1	TRBJ2-5	many	-	TGCAGTGCTAGACCGGAGATTGGGGTGCCCCAGTACTTC	CSARPEIGVPQYF
TRBV29-1	TRBJ2-5	-	TRBD1	TGCAGCGTTAACAGGGGGCGAGAGACCCAGTACTTC	CSVNRGRETQYF
TRBV3-1	TRBJ2-7	-	-	TGTGCCAGCAGCCATGGTGGGGGCCTCTCCTACGAGCAGTACTTC	CASSHGGGLSYEQYF
TRBV6-5	TRBJ2-1	-	TRBD2	TGTGCCAGCAGTCGACAGCGGGAATACAATGAGCAGTTCTTC	CASSRQREYNEQFF
TRBV7-2	TRBJ1-5	-	-	TGTGCCAGCAGCGTAGGAGGGGATCAGCCCCGGCATTTT	CASSVGGDQPRHF
TRBV4-3	TRBJ2-2	-	-	TGCGCCAGCAGCCAAGATGGCCGGATCACCGGGGAGCTGTTTTTT	CASSQDGRITGELFF